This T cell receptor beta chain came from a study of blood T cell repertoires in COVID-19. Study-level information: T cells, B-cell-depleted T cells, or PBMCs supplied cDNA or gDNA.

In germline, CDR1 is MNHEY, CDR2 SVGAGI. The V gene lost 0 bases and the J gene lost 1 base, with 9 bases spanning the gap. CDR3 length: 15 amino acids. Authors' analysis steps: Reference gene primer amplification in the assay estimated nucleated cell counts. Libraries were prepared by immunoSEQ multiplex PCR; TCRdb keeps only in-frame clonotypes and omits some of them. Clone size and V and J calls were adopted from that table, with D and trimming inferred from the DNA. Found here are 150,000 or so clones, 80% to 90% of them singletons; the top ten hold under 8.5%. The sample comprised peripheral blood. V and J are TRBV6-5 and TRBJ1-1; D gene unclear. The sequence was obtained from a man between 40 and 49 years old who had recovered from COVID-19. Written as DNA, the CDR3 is TGTGCCAGCAGTTACTCGAGACCGGGGAACACTGAAGCTTTCTTT. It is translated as CASSYSRPGNTEAFF.